The text below deals with one TCR beta chain. Measured with immunoSEQ multiplex PCR; TCRdb has only the in-frame clones, and not every one. The sample includes about 130,000 clones, just under 90% of them seen just once. The CDR3 contains 11 residues. These data are taken from a study of control samples from healthy donors and cancer patients. The chain carries TRBV21-1 and TRBJ1-5. TRBV21-1 is a recognized pseudogene. Sequenced: PBMCs. The receptor was isolated from a man in his fifties with head and neck cancer. CDR3 amino acids: CATTSNQPQHF. CDR3 bases: TGTGCCACGACGTCTAATCAGCCCCAGCATTTT.